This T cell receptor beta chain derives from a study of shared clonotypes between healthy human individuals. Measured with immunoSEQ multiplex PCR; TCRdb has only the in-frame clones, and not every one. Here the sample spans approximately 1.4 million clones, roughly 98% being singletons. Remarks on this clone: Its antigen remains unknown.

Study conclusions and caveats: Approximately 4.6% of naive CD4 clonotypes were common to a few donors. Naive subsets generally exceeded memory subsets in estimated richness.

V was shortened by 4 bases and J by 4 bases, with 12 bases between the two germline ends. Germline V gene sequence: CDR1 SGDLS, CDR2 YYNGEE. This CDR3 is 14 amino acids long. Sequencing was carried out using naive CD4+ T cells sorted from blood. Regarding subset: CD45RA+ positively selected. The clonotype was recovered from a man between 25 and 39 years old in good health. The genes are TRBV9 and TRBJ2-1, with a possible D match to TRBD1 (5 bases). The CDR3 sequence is CASSSRAGYNEQFF. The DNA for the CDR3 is TGTGCCAGCAGCTCCCGGGCAGGGTACAATGAGCAGTTCTTC.